This TCR beta chain is drawn from a study of T cell responses to AZD1222 COVID-19 vaccine. About the research overall: Analysis merged second doses at about 4 or about 12 weeks. Study results and limitations: None of the repertoires were sampled until the peak T cell response had passed.

Here immunoSEQ multiplex PCR was the method, and the copy in TCRdb shows in-frame clones only, minus some. This sample has about 180,000 clones, with 80% to 90% found just once. The table lists this clone with a few counts. Its specificity is not known. V trimming: 3 bases; J trimming: 4 bases; junction bases outside the gene matches: 5. Germline CDR1 reads KGHSY; CDR2 reads FQNENV. The CDR3 spans 14 residues. J is TRBJ2-7 and V is TRBV16; 8 bases line up with TRBD2. The sample was peripheral blood, taken on day 0 of AZD1222 vaccination. This clonotype originated in an adult in good health. CDR3 loop: CASSHPGLEYEQYF. CDR3 sequence (DNA): TGTGCCAGCAGCCACCCGGGACTAGAATACGAGCAGTACTTC.